This T cell receptor beta chain was profiled in a study of control samples from healthy donors and cancer patients. Using immunoSEQ multiplex PCR, the repertoire was profiled, and TCRdb retains in-frame clones only, with some absent. The sample holds fewer than 200,000 clones, about 90% seen once. V lost 6 bases to trimming and J lost 6 bases; unmatched junction nucleotides: 9. CDR1 and CDR2 (germline): MRHNA, SNTAGT. The CDR3 spans 16 residues. The chain uses TRBV6-4 and TRBJ2-2; the match to TRBD1 covers 11 bases. The sequenced sample was blood. This TCR was sampled from a woman aged 25-40 years in good health. The CDR3 is CASRSSGTGGAGELFF. CDR3 DNA sequence: TGTGCCAGCAGATCCTCCGGGACAGGGGGGGCCGGGGAGCTGTTTTTT.